This T cell receptor beta chain was documented in a study of blood T cell repertoires in COVID-19. Study details: Samples came from the United States, Italy and Spain, spanning acute and convalescent COVID-19.

CDR1 is SGHDN and CDR2 is FVKESK in the germline V gene. V lost 4 bases and J lost 1; bases outside the gene matches: 7. The CDR3 loop spans 15 amino acids. As processed by the authors: The assay estimated nucleated cells by amplifying reference gene primers. Using immunoSEQ multiplex PCR, the repertoire was profiled, and TCRdb retains in-frame clones only, with some absent. V, J and clone size reflect that table, while D and trimming were determined from the DNA. Of approximately 120,000 clones listed, roughly 79% were seen once; the top ten hold roughly 10%. The sequenced material came from peripheral blood. This clonotype originated in a human donor in a cohort sampled during active COVID-19. The chain couples TRBV14 to TRBJ2-7; 7 bases map to TRBD2. Written as DNA, the CDR3 is TGTGCCAGCAGCCGCTGGGGGGGGAGTTCCTACGAGCAGTACTTC. Amino acid sequence: CASSRWGGSSYEQYF.